One and the same sample provided the 21 T cell receptor beta chains below, sequenced in a study of STAT5B mutations in CD4+ large granular lymphocyte leukemia. Sequenced by immunoSEQ multiplex PCR; TCRdb stores in-frame clones only, minus some. The sample contains just over 25,000 clones, around 86% of which appear only once. The sample was CD4+ T cells from blood buffy coats. Receptor source: a human donor in good health.

The chain combines TRBV7-9 with TRBJ2-4; D is unclear. The V gene lost 3 bases and the J gene lost 5 bases, with 5 bases spanning the gap. Germline V lookup: CDR1 SEHNR, CDR2 FQNEAQ (reference sequence). The CDR3 sequence is 12 residues long. The CDR3 DNA reads TGTGCCAGCAGCTTGCCCGAAAACATTCAGTACTTC. It translates to CASSLPENIQYF. Supplemented by reference TRBV7-9 and TRBJ2-4, the full variable domain reads DTGVSQNPRHKITKRGQNVTFRCDPISEHNRLYWYRQTLGQGPEFLTYFQNEAQLEKSRLLSDRFSAERPKGSFSTLEIQRTEQGDSAMYLCASSLPENIQYFGAGTRLSVL.

This sequence joins TRBV7-9 and TRBJ2-7; 7 nucleotides align to TRBD2. The CDR3 has 15 residues. Trimming at V came to 3 bases and at J to 7 bases, leaving 12 bases not matched to a gene. Germline CDR1 reads SEHNR; CDR2 reads FQNEAQ (reference sequence). The CDR3 sequence: CASSFKRDPFSEQYF. The DNA for the CDR3 is TGTGCCAGCAGCTTCAAGCGGGACCCGTTTAGTGAGCAGTACTTC. The entire variable domain, with the rest obtained from reference TRBV7-9 and TRBJ2-7, is as follows: DTGVSQNPRHKITKRGQNVTFRCDPISEHNRLYWYRQTLGQGPEFLTYFQNEAQLEKSRLLSDRFSAERPKGSFSTLEIQRTEQGDSAMYLCASSFKRDPFSEQYFGPGTRLTVT.

This chain connects TRBV4-1 to TRBJ1-2; D perhaps matches TRBD1 (6 bases). Trimming stripped 1 base from V and 5 bases from J, with 11 bases between. The CDR3 is 14 amino acids. Germline CDR1 MGHRA, CDR2 YSYEKL. For the CDR3, the DNA is TGCGCCAGCAGCCAAGTAGTCCAGGGGTATGGCTACACCTTC. Translated: CASSQVVQGYGYTF.

The chain joins TRBV11-2 to TRBJ1-4; the D is unclear. The CDR3 is made up of 13 amino acids. The germline V gene has CDR1 SGHAT and CDR2 FQNNGV. Trimming removed 6 bases from V and 3 bases from J, with 8 bases in between. The CDR3 sequence: CASRALPNEKLFF. In DNA, the CDR3 is TGTGCCAGCAGGGCCCTTCCTAATGAAAAACTGTTTTTT.

This chain joins TRBV27 and TRBJ1-5, with D unclear. Trimming removed 3 bases from V and 2 bases from J, with 5 bases in between. Germline CDR1 reads MNHEY; CDR2 reads SMNVEV (reference sequence). The CDR3 runs to 13 residues. CDR3 in amino acids: CASSFGGNQPQHF. CDR3 coding DNA: TGTGCCAGCAGTTTTGGGGGCAATCAGCCCCAGCATTTT.

The V gene is TRBV7-2, the J gene TRBJ2-3; 7 positions match TRBD2. Germline-derived CDR1 and CDR2 are SGHTA and FQGNSA. The CDR3 is 15 residues long. Losses at the gene ends were 3 bases for V and 4 bases for J; bases not matched to a gene: 7. CDR3 sequence reads: CASSLGGLAADTQYF. As DNA, the CDR3 is TGTGCCAGCAGCTTGGGAGGCCTAGCGGCAGATACGCAGTATTTT.

This chain joins TRBV25-1 and TRBJ1-4; the match to TRBD1 covers 8 bases. Per the germline V gene, CDR1 is MGHDK and CDR2 is SYGVNS. The V segment lost 4 bases and the J segment 8 bases; nucleotides outside the gene matches: 12. The CDR3 length is 16 residues. DNA of the CDR3: TGTGCCAGCAGTGGGCCCCCGGGACAGGACCCCGAAAAACTGTTTTTT. Its translation is CASSGPPGQDPEKLFF.

The chain carries TRBV6-5 and TRBJ1-1; 8 bases line up with TRBD1. The J segment lost 4 bases and the V segment lost 8 bases, leaving 12 bases of the junction unmatched. Germline assignment: CDR1 MNHEY and CDR2 SVGAGI. This CDR3 contains 15 residues. For the CDR3, the DNA is TGTGCCAGCCAGGGTTCGCTACAGGGGGTCACTGAAGCTTTCTTT. It codes for CASQGSLQGVTEAFF.

This chain joins TRBV7-6 and TRBJ2-2, with D unresolved. The CDR3 totals 15 residues. The ends were cut back, 2 bases at V and 7 bases at J, with 14 bases in the middle. Germline V gives CDR1 SGHVS, CDR2 FNYEAQ. The CDR3 is CASSLLTSKGGELFF. CDR3 DNA: TGTGCCAGCAGCTTATTGACCTCGAAGGGCGGGGAGCTGTTTTTT.

The chain carries TRBV10-3 and TRBJ2-3; TRBD2 matches 8 bases. This CDR3 has 15 residues. CDR1 ENHRY and CDR2 SYGVKD come from the germline V gene. J gave up 4 bases and V 2 bases, and 5 bases lay outside the gene matches. CDR3 DNA: TGTGCCATCAGTGAGGAGTACGGGAGGGCAGATACGCAGTATTTT. Translated: CAISEEYGRADTQYF.

The J gene is TRBJ2-7, the V gene TRBV12-5; D is unresolved. CDR3 length equals 15 residues. The V gene lost 4 bases and the J gene lost 6 bases, with 19 bases spanning the gap. Germline lookup yields CDR1 LGHNT and CDR2 FRNRAP. The CDR3 loop reads CASGSQVNIAAEQYF. The CDR3 nucleotides are TGTGCTAGTGGTTCGCAAGTCAATATCGCTGCCGAGCAGTACTTC.

This sequence joins TRBV5-6 and TRBJ1-5; 8 bases map to TRBD1. CDR1 and CDR2 (germline): SGHDT, YYEEEE. The CDR3 extends over 17 amino acids. The V gene end was trimmed by 2 bases and the J gene end by 0 bases; junction bases not matched to a gene: 7. DNA for the CDR3: TGTGCCAGCAGCTTCCCGGGACAGGACTATAGCAATCAGCCCCAGCATTTT. This gives the protein CASSFPGQDYSNQPQHF. Drawing the rest from reference TRBV5-6 and TRBJ1-5, the complete variable domain is DAGVTQSPTHLIKTRGQQVTLRCSPKSGHDTVSWYQQALGQGPQFIFQYYEEEERQRGNFPDRFSGHQFPNYSSELNVNALLLGDSALYLCASSFPGQDYSNQPQHFGDGTRLSIL.

The V and J genes are TRBV7-2 and TRBJ2-1; D call uncertain. Germline CDR1 SGHTA, CDR2 FQGNSA. There are 14 residues in the CDR3. Between the trimmed V and J ends, which lost 3 bases and 9 bases, there was a span of 15 bases. CDR3 bases: TGTGCCAGCAGCTTTGGGGTCCTCGCATTTGAGCAGTTCTTC. This sequence encodes CASSFGVLAFEQFF.

This chain joins TRBV6-5 and TRBJ1-3; D possibly corresponds to TRBD1 (5 bases). Trimming took off 6 bases at V and 0 bases at J, with 12 bases between the two ends. Germline values: CDR1 MNHEY, CDR2 SVGAGI. The CDR3 length is 15 residues. CDR3 nucleotide sequence: TGTGCCAGCAGCACCACAGGAATCTCTGGAAACACCATATATTTT. It yields the protein CASSTTGISGNTIYF.

The chain couples TRBV5-1 to TRBJ2-3; 11 bases fit TRBD2. The germline CDR1 and CDR2 sequences are SGHRS and YFSETQ. V shed 2 bases and J 2 bases; nucleotides not matched to a gene: 4. This CDR3 is built from 16 residues. CDR3 residues: CASSFGTSGPTDTQYF. The CDR3 coding sequence is TGCGCCAGCAGCTTTGGGACTAGCGGACCCACAGATACGCAGTATTTT. Filled out from reference TRBV5-1 and TRBJ2-3, the complete variable domain reads KAGVTQTPRYLIKTRGQQVTLSCSPISGHRSVSWYQQTPGQGLQFLFEYFSETQRNKGNFPGRFSGRQFSNSRSEMNVSTLELGDSALYLCASSFGTSGPTDTQYFGPGTRLTVL.

The chain couples TRBV11-2 to TRBJ1-1, with a weak D call TRBD1 (6 bases). V was pared by 1 base and J by 1 base, with 7 bases between. The CDR3 is made up of 14 amino acids. CDR1 is SGHAT, CDR2 FQNNGV, per germline. The CDR3 DNA reads as TGTGCCAGCAGCTTAGCCAGGGGGAACACTGAAGCTTTCTTT. Protein product: CASSLARGNTEAFF.

The chain joins TRBV6-5 to TRBJ2-7; 9 bases are a match to TRBD2. Germline trimming cut 5 bases from V and 2 bases from J; bases unmatched to any gene: 4. Germline V gives CDR1 MNHEY, CDR2 SVGAGI. This CDR3 contains 14 residues. DNA of the CDR3: TGTGCCAGCAGTCCTAGCGGGGTGACCTACGAGCAGTACGTC. It is translated as CASSPSGVTYEQYV.

V and J are TRBV5-1 and TRBJ2-7; 7 positions match TRBD2. This CDR3 is 13 amino acids long. Germline-derived CDR1 and CDR2 are SGHRS and YFSETQ. The trim removed 4 bases at V and 7 bases at J, leaving 8 bases unmatched. CDR3: CASSHLGGYEQYF. The CDR3 bases are TGCGCCAGCAGCCACCTGGGGGGGTATGAGCAGTACTTC.

The sample holds one count of this clone. This sequence joins TRBV5-8 and TRBJ1-5; D gene ambiguous. CDR1 and CDR2 (germline): SGHTS, YDEGEE. This CDR3 is 12 amino acids long. V lost 4 bases, J lost 4 bases, and 6 bases lay in between. This CDR3 is CASSPMNQPQHF. In DNA, the CDR3 is TGTGCCAGCAGCCCAATGAATCAGCCCCAGCATTTT.

The V gene is TRBV29-1, the J gene TRBJ1-1; the match to TRBD1 covers 7 bases. Germline V gene data show CDR1 as SQVTM and CDR2 as ANQGSEA. The junction had 5 bases not matched to a gene; V was cut back by 5 bases and J by 2 bases. This CDR3 has 13 amino acids. CDR3 loop: CSVFDRANTEAFF. CDR3 sequence (DNA): TGCAGCGTTTTTGACAGGGCAAACACTGAAGCTTTCTTT. Variable domain in full (rest from reference TRBV29-1 and TRBJ1-1): SAVISQKPSRDICQRGTSLTIQCQVDSQVTMMFWYRQQPGQSLTLIATANQGSEATYESGFVIDKFPISRPNLTFSTLTVSNMSPEDSSIYLCSVFDRANTEAFFGQGTRLTVV.

The CDR3 reads CASRADRSYGYTF. CDR3 nucleotide sequence: TGTGCCAGCAGGGCAGACAGGTCTTATGGCTACACCTTC. The V gene is TRBV6-5, the J gene TRBJ1-2; possible D gene TRBD1, 6 bases. This CDR3 region has 13 residues. V shed 6 bases and J shed 5 bases, with 13 bases lying between them. CDR1 is MNHEY, CDR2 SVGAGI, per germline.